This T cell receptor beta chain was retrieved from a study of response to subunit inactivated influenza vaccine. The CDR3 runs to 15 residues. The V gene lost 3 bases and the J gene lost 0 bases, with 6 bases spanning the gap. The germline V gene encodes CDR1 ENHRY and CDR2 SYGVKD. TCRdb re-called the RT-PCR reads with MiXCR, one entry per CDR3 protein. The sample holds hundreds of thousands of distinct CDR3 sequences, about a sixth seen once. Regarding the study as a whole: Only a handful of new T cells, the authors suggested, are recruited with each seasonal influenza vaccination.

Turning to this clonotype: Its antigen is still unknown.

The sequences come from PBMCs from blood, collected 11 to 12 days after vaccination. The chain has TRBV10-3 and TRBJ1-6; D is undetermined. This TCR derives from a man aged 50 to 60 who received an inactivated influenza vaccine. The CDR3 DNA sequence: TGTGCCATCAGTGACCAGAGCTCCTATAATTCACCCCTCCACTTT. Its translation: CAISDQSSYNSPLHF.